This T cell receptor (beta chain) is from a study of cytomegalovirus exposure and HLA in healthy donors (dated by TCRdb to about 2017). Study-level background: An earlier analysis of fewer than 750 of the donors reported under 300 Gb of sequence data and around 100 million unique TCR beta sequences obtained from about 200 million T cells. Alongside the repertoire data, information on donor age, sex, ethnicity and CMV serostatus was compiled. The study aimed to test whether signatures of past pathogen exposure could be identified by cataloging public T cell receptors. Class I and class II HLA loci were covered by the typing at four-digit resolution. To study patterns of TCR occurrence, a later analysis re-analyzed previously published TCR beta repertoires from just over 650 donors and added high-resolution HLA genotyping. Every repertoire in the discovery cohort had been generated on one and the same sequencing platform. To predict cytomegalovirus infection status, the study brought together high-throughput TCR immunosequencing, statistical association of individual TCRs with disease status, and machine learning. Typing coverage varied by locus: about 620-630 donors for A, B, C, DRB1 and DQB1; around 560 for DQA1; about 600 for DPA1; approximately 490 for DPB1. An earlier analysis of approximately 640 of the donors applied high-throughput TCR beta sequencing to assess whether each TCR beta V gene segment acted as functional or pseudogenic. Several DR-DQ haplotypes were handled as single units for association and clustering because linkage in the cohort was strong. On average, approximately 250,000 unique TCR beta nucleotide sequences were sequenced per donor among roughly 430 genotyped donors of the cohort, with roughly 18% of those sequences being non-productive. Rather than drawing on any new phenotypic data, the later analysis identified candidate immune exposures from TCR beta sequences and the way those sequences occurred across donors. About 280 gigabases of sequencing data and approximately 93 million unique TCR sequences were included in an early release covering several hundred HLA-typed donors. Of the approximately 400 genotyped donors, approximately 83% fell in the genetic ancestry cluster associated with self-reported Caucasian donors. The T cell repertoires of about 700 subjects were profiled by immunosequencing and related to cytomegalovirus serostatus. Genome-wide SNP genotypes for about 65% of the 666 donors were used in a later genetic analysis, which treated that subset as a discovery cohort. In addition to the first cohort of hundreds of subjects, a separate validation cohort of approximately 110 different subjects was used. Beyond this particular receptor, the publication reports: Several of the top co-occurrence clusters appeared to be linked to parvovirus B19, influenza, CMV and Epstein-Barr virus, according to a later analysis. In this cohort, only TCR beta chains were sequenced, and detectable features were limited by the absence of alpha or paired-chain data. In vitro tests confirmed that a few of the cytomegalovirus-associated TCR beta chains recognize cytomegalovirus antigens. Sequencing depth was assumed to be roughly uniform across donors in the presence/absence analyses, though that assumption may not hold. V-gene and J-gene trimming of TCR beta chains was associated with a missense DCLRE1C variant in a later genetic analysis, and the association was replicated in an independent cohort. A cluster of highly shared sequence variants was judged likely to be a technical artifact of the sequencing pipeline. Linkage disequilibrium might explain the correlated functional status among segregating V segments, but an unknown experimental factor could not be excluded. In a later analysis, 16,951 TCR beta sequences were associated with specific HLA alleles at a false discovery rate of 0.05. The classifier was reported to diagnose cytomegalovirus status with high specificity and sensitivity in both the original and validation cohorts. It was suggested by the authors that the approach could potentially be generalized to other disease states and immunological phenotypes. A further reported finding was that TCR beta sequences accurately predicted the HLA-A and HLA-B alleles for most subjects in the first cohort. Assigning TCR associations to individual alleles was difficult when HLA alleles, especially DR and DQ, strongly co-occurred. The only immune exposure information available for the cohort was CMV serostatus. Most TCR sequences were observed very rarely across donors, whereas some public TCRs were present in many individuals. A later analysis found that TCR association rates varied across HLA loci, with DRB1 alleles showing the most associated TCRs and HLA-C alleles the fewest. Compared with equally common non-associated chains, HLA-associated TCR beta chains in a later analysis were more clonally expanded and had lower generation probabilities. In an earlier analysis of about 550 of the donors, most TCR beta V segments were observed in productive rearrangements about 87% or about 30% of the time, broadly matching IMGT annotations. Because counts were too low, some 17 rarely observed V segments, including chromosome 9 orphons, were excluded from the earlier analysis of some 590 of the donors. According to a later analysis, most CMV-associated TCR beta chains appeared to be HLA-restricted, and the HLA associations seemed to be driven largely by CMV exposure. Because HLA typing was missing for some donors at each locus, association tests included only the typed subset. According to a later genetic analysis, donors in an Asian-associated ancestry cluster had fewer N-insertions in productive TCRs than the approximately 700-donor mean. In the study, approximately 160 TCR beta chains were listed as associated with cytomegalovirus. The 87-base-pair reads could not distinguish some IMGT-functional V segments, including TRBV6-2 and TRBV6-3, so those segments were excluded.

The cohort comprised around 700 healthy bone marrow donors. At the time of sampling, every cohort member was nominally healthy, though immune exposures that went unrecorded were likely present. The donor tested CMV seronegative, placing the donor among the roughly 340 seronegative members of the cohort. A peripheral blood sample was provided by each donor, and peripheral blood mononuclear cells were used for TCR beta sequencing. Genomic DNA was extracted from the blood cell samples with the Qiagen DNeasy Blood Extraction Kit. Library creation used the immunoSEQ multiplex PCR assay. For the multiplex PCR, a mixture combining 60 forward primers for TCR Vbeta segments and 13 reverse primers for TCR Jbeta segments was used. The CDR3 region of rearranged TCR beta genes was amplified from genomic DNA with a multiplex PCR assay. On the Illumina HiSeq System, the amplified TCR beta libraries were sequenced as 87-base-pair reads. Regarding the original processing steps: In a later analysis, tens of millions of unique TCR beta chains were counted across the 650 to 700 repertoires, and roughly 10 million of these chains were shared by at least two donors. A nearest-neighbor algorithm error-corrected the raw reads and collapsed the reads into unique sequences, merging closely related sequences to remove PCR and sequencing errors. V, D and J gene segments were assigned by aligning CDR3 sequences to IMGT reference sequences. For a sequence to be retained, a match of at least six nucleotides was required to both a V gene segment and a J gene segment. Rearrangements were classified as productive when the CDR3 lacked stop codons and remained in frame with V and J, and all other rearrangements were classified as non-productive. CDR3 was defined by IMGT convention, running from the second conserved V-encoded cysteine to the conserved J-encoded phenylalanine. Sequences without an unambiguous match to a single V gene segment were excluded from the earlier analysis of about 600 of the donors. An earlier analysis of 587 of the donors classified V segments as functional when productive rearrangements were above 56.7% and as segregating when the standard deviation between donors was above 5%. A statistical classification framework was developed to diagnose cytomegalovirus status using the catalog of TCR beta chain sequences. V and J gene assignment, in a later analysis, came from comparing TCR nucleotide sequences with IMGT/GENE-DB human TR gene sequences. Using the TCRdist pipeline, a later analysis assigned CDR3 sequences along with most-parsimonious VDJ recombination scenarios. In a later analysis, each TCR beta chain was defined by its CDR3 amino acid sequence together with its V-gene family, and reads lacking a unique V-gene family were excluded. As a way to deal with suspected cross-contamination and a sequencing artifact, a later analysis dropped hundreds of nucleotide sequences that were highly shared and had low generation probability. A later analysis calculated a clonal expansion index for each public chain from normalized within-repertoire ranks of inferred template counts. In a later analysis, generation probabilities were computed using a VDJ recombination model fitted to out-of-frame rearrangements, and the results were checked against IGoR. In a later analysis, TCR-TCR, TCR-HLA and TCR-CMV co-occurrence was scored with hypergeometric tests, and a repertoire-size bias correction was applied to TCR pairs. To estimate false discovery rates, a later analysis permuted the HLA or CMV assignments 20 times. In a later analysis, co-occurring TCRs were grouped using DBSCAN, and TCRdist sequence similarity was added for clustering within HLA-allele-positive subsets. Repertoires with fewer than 30,000 or more than 120,000 public chains, plus five repertoires with anomalous nucleotide sharing, were excluded from co-occurrence clustering. TCRdb stores this immuneACCESS table with in-frame sequences only. Part of the clones is absent; in the studies checked, under half of the shortfall reflects unresolved V genes, and no reason is known for the rest. From that table come the V and J calls and clone size; the DNA was used to work out D and trimming. Here the sample has around 150,000 clones; approximately 86% occur a single time. 1.5% to 2% of the sample belongs to the ten largest clones.

As to this clone: Its antigen is still unknown. Within one base of it there is no much larger clone, and no base qualities were kept.

Trimming removed 6 bases from V and 5 bases from J, leaving 22 bases between the germline ends. CDR1 and CDR2 are read off the germline V gene (reference sequence) as LNHDA and SQIVND. Taken from cysteine to phenylalanine, the CDR3 has 17 residues. Only the CDR3 region is kept as DNA, spanning 51 bases read in frame from base 1. The source is a woman in her late teens or twenties in good health and CMV-seronegative. The V and J segments used are TRBV19 and TRBJ1-4, with no confident D gene call. Sequencing was performed on PBMCs. The nucleotide sequence reads TGTGCCAGTAGCCCCCAATCAGATTGGTACCTCAATGAAAAACTGTTTTTT. Its translation reads: CASSPQSDWYLNEKLFF.